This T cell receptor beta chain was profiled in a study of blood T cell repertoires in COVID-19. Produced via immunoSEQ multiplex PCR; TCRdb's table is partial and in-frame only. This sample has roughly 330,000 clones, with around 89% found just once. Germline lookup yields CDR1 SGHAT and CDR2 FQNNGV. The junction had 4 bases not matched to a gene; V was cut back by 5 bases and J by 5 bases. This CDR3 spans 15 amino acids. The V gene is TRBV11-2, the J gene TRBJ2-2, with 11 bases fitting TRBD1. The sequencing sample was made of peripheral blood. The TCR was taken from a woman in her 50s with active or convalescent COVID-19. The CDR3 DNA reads TGTGCCAGCAGCGAGGGACAGGGGGGGACCGGGGAGCTGTTTTTT. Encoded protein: CASSEGQGGTGELFF.